This T cell receptor (beta chain) is from a study of blood T cell repertoires in COVID-19. The overall study: The analysed material was cDNA or gDNA that came from T cells, B-cell-depleted T cells, or PBMCs.

J gave up 3 bases and V 5 bases, and 6 bases lay outside the gene matches. The CDR3 has 15 amino acids. Germline V lookup: CDR1 SGHVS, CDR2 FNYEAQ. Authors' processing steps: Estimation of nucleated cell counts relied on the amplification of reference gene primers. Sequenced by immunoSEQ multiplex PCR; TCRdb stores in-frame clones only, minus some. Clone size and the V and J calls come from that table; the DNA yielded D and trimming. The profile covers about 150,000 clones, with about 87% appearing a single time and around 6.1% taken by the ten largest. The chain employs TRBV7-6 and TRBJ2-2; 7 bases agree with TRBD1. The source material was peripheral blood. The TCR was taken from a man older than 75 with acute or convalescent COVID-19. This chain's CDR3 is CASSHQGVDTGELFF. As DNA, the CDR3 is TGTGCCAGCAGCCACCAGGGGGTGGACACCGGGGAGCTGTTTTTT.